What follows is one T cell receptor beta chain and its context. The data are from a study of blood T cell dynamics during melanoma immunotherapy. Time point given: pre-treatment baseline. Response was assessed by RECIST 1.1 at 12 weeks, except a couple of rapid progressors. Trimming cost V 6 bases and J 8 bases; bases outside gene matches: 9. CDR3 length: 13 residues. The germline V gene encodes CDR1 MNHEY and CDR2 SVGAGI. Assay used: immunoSEQ multiplex PCR; TCRdb lists only in-frame clones, some missing. The sample carries roughly 10,000 clones, approximately 84% recorded once. The receptor comes from a human donor with melanoma. The chain links TRBV6-5 to TRBJ1-2; 7 nucleotides line up with TRBD1. Sequencing was performed on blood, taken from a patient treated with checkpoint blockade. The CDR3 protein is CASSPIQGRGYTF. The DNA of the CDR3 is TGTGCCAGCAGCCCCATACAGGGGCGAGGCTACACCTTC.